These 26 T cell receptor beta chains originate from one sample sequenced in a study of cytomegalovirus exposure and HLA in healthy donors. Primers included in the PCR were 60 Vbeta and 13 Jbeta primers. Sequencing was performed with immunoSEQ multiplex PCR; in TCRdb, only in-frame clones are kept and a portion is missing. The sample has about 120,000 clones, 80% seen once; the top ten hold 8.5% to 10%. The sequenced sample consisted of PBMCs. The receptors shown here come from a female donor in good health and CMV-seropositive.

The rearrangement joins TRBV19 to TRBJ2-5, with D possibly being TRBD2 (5 bases). This CDR3 has 13 residues. Germline-derived CDR1 and CDR2 are LNHDA and SQIVND (reference sequence). Between the trimmed V and J ends, which lost 3 bases and 6 bases, there was a span of 11 bases. Written as DNA, the CDR3 is TGTGCCAGTAGTATGGCCCTAGCCCAGACCCAGTACTTC. This gives the protein CASSMALAQTQYF.

The chain uses TRBV5-1 and TRBJ2-1; TRBD2 is a possible D gene (5 bases). Trimming took 6 bases from V and 9 from J, leaving 13 bases between them. Germline V gives CDR1 SGHRS, CDR2 YFSETQ. CDR3 length: 12 residues. For the CDR3, the DNA is TGCGCCAGCAACGTCGGAGAGGGTGAGCAGTTCTTC. Residues: CASNVGEGEQFF.

V and J are TRBV7-9 and TRBJ2-1; D call uncertain. V lost 2 bases, J lost 7 bases, and 9 bases lay in between. Germline CDR1 and CDR2: SEHNR and FQNEAQ (reference sequence). CDR3 size: 13 residues. DNA of the CDR3: TGTGCCAGCAGCTTACGTACTCCGAATGAGCAGTTCTTC. Protein sequence: CASSLRTPNEQFF. The full variable domain, rest sourced from reference TRBV7-9 and TRBJ2-1, is DTGVSQNPRHKITKRGQNVTFRCDPISEHNRLYWYRQTLGQGPEFLTYFQNEAQLEKSRLLSDRFSAERPKGSFSTLEIQRTEQGDSAMYLCASSLRTPNEQFFGPGTRLTVL.

This clone occurred once. The chain uses TRBV9 and TRBJ1-6; D call uncertain. Germline V gene sequence: CDR1 SGDLS, CDR2 YYNGEE. The V and J ends lost 3 bases and 7 bases respectively, with 17 bases between them. The CDR3 has 16 amino acids. The CDR3 is CASSGGPGQRNSPLHF. The CDR3 DNA follows: TGTGCCAGCAGCGGAGGTCCCGGCCAGAGAAATTCACCCCTCCACTTT.

The J gene is TRBJ2-5, the V gene TRBV2, with D uncertain. Germline V CDR1 and CDR2: SNHLY, FYNNEI. V shed 4 bases and J shed 0 bases, with 9 bases lying between them. CDR3 length: 14 amino acids. This chain's CDR3 is CASSATRNQETQYF. Here the CDR3 DNA reads TGTGCCAGCAGTGCAACGCGGAACCAAGAGACCCAGTACTTC.

The V gene is TRBV6-6, the J gene TRBJ1-2; D call uncertain. Trimming shortened V by 5 bases and J by 8 bases, and 9 bases separated the two germline ends. Per germline, CDR1 MNHNY and CDR2 SVGAGI (reference sequence). CDR3 length: 11 residues. The CDR3 loop is CASSKNSGYTF. The CDR3 DNA sequence: TGTGCCAGCAGTAAAAACAGCGGCTACACCTTC.

The chain uses TRBV7-2 and TRBJ1-5; D gene uncertain. V was clipped by 4 bases and J by 7 bases, with 11 bases between them. The CDR3 is 13 residues long. Germline assignment: CDR1 SGHTA and CDR2 FQGNSA. The CDR3 reads CASSSEGIQPQHF. The CDR3 coding sequence is TGTGCCAGCAGCTCTGAGGGAATCCAGCCCCAGCATTTT.

This chain joins TRBV5-1 and TRBJ2-3, with TRBD2 identical over 12 bases. Losses at the gene ends were 2 bases for V and 5 bases for J; bases not matched to a gene: 6. Per the germline V gene, CDR1 is SGHRS and CDR2 is YFSETQ. The CDR3 spans 16 residues. The CDR3 spells CASSFTSGGRGDTQYF. Here the CDR3 DNA reads TGCGCCAGCAGCTTTACTAGCGGGGGGCGGGGAGATACGCAGTATTTT.

This clone was observed a handful of times. This chain connects TRBV6-5 to TRBJ2-3; TRBD2 matches at 8 bases. The CDR3 is made up of 15 amino acids. The ends lost 3 bases at V and 4 bases at J; junction bases unmatched: 6. Germline values: CDR1 MNHEY, CDR2 SVGAGI. DNA for the CDR3: TGTGCCAGCAGTTATGGGACTAGAGGCGCAGATACGCAGTATTTT. Translating gives CASSYGTRGADTQYF.

A few counts support this clone. The chain has TRBV12-5 and TRBJ1-1, with D perhaps matching TRBD1 (5 bases). CDR1 and CDR2 (germline): LGHNT, FRNRAP. V was clipped by 7 bases and J by 6 bases, with 18 bases between them. CDR3 length: 14 amino acids. CDR3: CASASYGRGSEAFF. CDR3 in DNA: TGTGCTAGTGCCTCGTACGGGAGGGGCTCTGAAGCTTTCTTT.

The chain carries TRBV7-8 and TRBJ1-5, with TRBD1 matching over 8 bases. This CDR3 region has 13 residues. Trimming at V came to 5 bases and at J to 6 bases, leaving 3 bases not matched to a gene. CDR1 SGHVS and CDR2 FQNEAQ come from the germline V gene. CDR3 coding DNA: TGTGCCAGCAGCACCGGACAGGGTCAGCCCCAGCATTTT. Its protein is CASSTGQGQPQHF.

The V gene is TRBV7-9, the J gene TRBJ2-7, with D unclear. Per germline, CDR1 SEHNR and CDR2 FQNEAQ (reference sequence). The germline V and J ends were trimmed by 5 bases and 3 bases, with 11 bases remaining between them. This CDR3 contains 13 residues. The CDR3 nucleotides read TGTGCCAGCAGCCCTGACTTGCACTACGAGCAGTACTTC. Amino acid sequence: CASSPDLHYEQYF.

The V gene is TRBV7-9, the J gene TRBJ2-5, with D unresolved. Trimming left V 3 bases short and J 3 bases short, with 8 bases between. The CDR3 extends over 13 amino acids. Per germline, CDR1 SEHNR and CDR2 FQNEAQ (reference sequence). The CDR3 bases are TGTGCCAGCAGCTTCACAGATAAAGAGACCCAGTACTTC. This encodes CASSFTDKETQYF.

This clone was counted once. CDR3 sequence reads: CASSPTRADTQYF. The CDR3 DNA sequence: TGTGCCAGCAGCCCTACTAGAGCAGATACGCAGTATTTT. The chain carries TRBV7-2 and TRBJ2-3; the D gene is possibly TRBD2 (5 bases). Trimming cost V 5 bases and J 4 bases, with 10 bases left between them. Germline V gene data show CDR1 as SGHTA and CDR2 as FQGNSA. The CDR3 consists of 13 residues.

The CDR3 spells CASSMTSADRLGGVTQYF. As DNA, the CDR3 is TGTGCCAGCAGCATGACTAGCGCCGACCGGCTCGGGGGTGTGACCCAGTACTTC. The chain carries TRBV5-6 and TRBJ2-5; 8 nucleotides match TRBD2. The length of the CDR3 is 18 residues. Germline CDR1 reads SGHDT; CDR2 reads YYEEEE. The ends lost 4 bases at V and 7 bases at J; junction bases unmatched: 21.

V is TRBV20-1 and J is TRBJ1-5, with unresolved D. V lost 0 bases and J lost 7, with 4 bases in between. This CDR3 has 11 amino acids. Germline CDR1 and CDR2: DFQATT and SNEGSKA (reference sequence). CDR3 amino acids: CSARDGQPQHF. The CDR3 DNA is TGCAGTGCTAGAGACGGGCAGCCCCAGCATTTT.

The chain combines TRBV2 with TRBJ2-3; 9 nucleotides align to TRBD1. V lost 6 bases to trimming and J lost 4 bases; unmatched junction nucleotides: 11. Germline CDR1 and CDR2: SNHLY and FYNNEI. The CDR3 sequence is 16 residues long. The CDR3 DNA reads as TGTGCCAGCAGATCACGAGGGACAGGGTCGGCAGATACGCAGTATTTT. Amino acid sequence: CASRSRGTGSADTQYF.

The chain links TRBV7-6 to TRBJ2-3; D remains ambiguous. Germline V gene lookup returns CDR1 SGHVS and CDR2 FNYEAQ. CDR3 size: 12 residues. V was shortened by 2 bases and J by 8 bases, with 8 bases between the two germline ends. The CDR3 nucleotides read TGTGCCAGCAGCTTATGGCGAGGTACGCAGTATTTT. Its translation is CASSLWRGTQYF.

V and J are TRBV6-1 and TRBJ2-3; 8 bases align to TRBD1. CDR3 length equals 15 residues. J gave up 5 bases and V 7 bases, and 11 bases lay outside the gene matches. Per the germline V gene, CDR1 is MNHNS and CDR2 is SASEGT. The CDR3 loop reads CASNDRTGRVDTQYF. In DNA, the CDR3 is TGTGCCAGCAACGACAGGACAGGGCGAGTAGATACGCAGTATTTT.

The chain has TRBV18 and TRBJ1-2; 7 bases agree with TRBD1. The junction had 3 bases not matched to a gene; V was cut back by 3 bases and J by 2 bases. Germline CDR1 reads KGHSH; CDR2 reads LQKENI. This CDR3 is built from 14 residues. CDR3: CASSPSDRNYGYTF. The CDR3 DNA is TGTGCCAGCTCACCCTCGGACAGGAACTATGGCTACACCTTC.

This clone was seen more than once but under ten times. The sample carries other DNA sequences with the same CDR3. The rearrangement joins TRBV30 to TRBJ1-5; no definite D call. CDR3 length: 13 residues. Germline V lookup: CDR1 GTSNPN, CDR2 SVGIG (reference sequence). V lost 0 bases and J lost 3, with 6 bases in between. Here the CDR3 DNA reads TGTGCCTGGAGTGTGAGGGACAATCAGCCCCAGCATTTT. This gives the protein CAWSVRDNQPQHF.

The sample holds one count of this clone. The rearrangement links TRBV9 to TRBJ2-2; 12 bases align to TRBD2. With V trimmed by 3 bases and J by 4 bases, 4 bases remained unmatched. The germline CDR1 and CDR2 sequences are SGDLS and YYNGEE. The CDR3 has 16 residues. The CDR3 spells CASSALLAGGTGELFF. CDR3 sequence (DNA): TGTGCCAGCAGCGCACTACTAGCGGGGGGCACCGGGGAGCTGTTTTTT. Variable domain in full (rest from reference TRBV9 and TRBJ2-2): DSGVTQTPKHLITATGQRVTLRCSPRSGDLSVYWYQQSLDQGLQFLIQYYNGEERAKGNILERFSAQQFPDLHSELNLSSLELGDSALYFCASSALLAGGTGELFFGEGSRLTVL.

The DNA for the CDR3 is TGTGCCAGCGAGGGACAGCCGTACCAAGAGACCCAGTACTTC. Its protein product is CASEGQPYQETQYF. The chain recombines TRBV6-1 with TRBJ2-5; 7 positions agree with TRBD1. The CDR3 has 14 amino acids. Germline assignment: CDR1 MNHNS and CDR2 SASEGT. V was pared by 8 bases and J by 0 bases, with 6 bases of the junction left unmatched.

This clone was observed a handful of times. This chain uses TRBV5-4 with TRBJ1-1; 7 nucleotides match TRBD1. V was clipped by 5 bases and J by 0 bases; unmatched bases: 4. The CDR3 spans 14 residues. Per germline, CDR1 SGHNT and CDR2 YYREEE (reference sequence). CDR3 residues: CASSWGQMNTEAFF. The CDR3 DNA reads TGTGCCAGCAGTTGGGGACAGATGAACACTGAAGCTTTCTTT.

The CDR3 DNA is TGCAGCGTGGGAGGGTCCTCGCAAAGGCGAAGCTCCTACGAGCAGTACTTC. Its translation: CSVGGSSQRRSSYEQYF. V usage is TRBV29-1 and J usage is TRBJ2-7; 7 bases agree with TRBD2. This CDR3 contains 17 residues. In germline, CDR1 is SQVTM, CDR2 ANQGSEA. The ends lost 6 bases at V and 0 bases at J; junction bases unmatched: 17.

This chain links TRBV27 with TRBJ2-1; 8 nucleotides match TRBD2. Germline-derived CDR1 and CDR2 are MNHEY and SMNVEV (reference sequence). CDR3 length: 18 residues. J lost 7 bases, V lost 2 bases, and 16 bases had no gene match. CDR3 bases: TGTGCCAGCAGTTTAAGGGCTGTTGCGAGCGGGGGAGGGAATGAGCAGTTCTTC. Amino acids: CASSLRAVASGGGNEQFF.